Each of the 9 T cell receptor beta chains below was sequenced from the same sample in a study of T cell repertoires in cytomegalovirus infection. TCRdb analysed the reads with MiXCR anew, one entry per CDR3 protein. The table has about 530,000 distinct CDR3 sequences, roughly 29% seen once. Sequenced: PBMCs. These TCRs come from a human donor in good health (CMV status not recorded). Some clones in this sample may be carry-over from other donors' samples.

There are a few counts of this clonotype. The chain has TRBV27 and TRBJ2-5, with D possibly being TRBD1 (6 bases). This CDR3 contains 14 residues. Trimming cost V 2 bases and J 3 bases, with 10 bases left between them. CDR1 and CDR2 from the germline V gene are MNHEY and SMNVEV (reference sequence). The chain's CDR3 is CASSLVDSKETQYF. The CDR3 nucleotides are TGTGCCAGCAGTTTAGTGGACAGCAAAGAGACCCAGTACTTC.

This clonotype was seen at least ten times. This chain connects TRBV6-1 to TRBJ2-7; D could derive from TRBD1 or TRBD2 (5 bases each). Germline CDR1 and CDR2: MNHNS and SASEGT. This CDR3 has 14 residues. Between the trimmed V and J ends, which lost 10 bases and 3 bases, there was a span of 19 bases. CDR3 sequence: CAISRDGVNYEQYF. The CDR3, as DNA: TGTGCCATCTCTAGGGACGGAGTTAACTACGAGCAGTACTTC.

The CDR3 DNA follows: TGTGCCAGCAGTGAGCTACTAGCGGGTTACAATGAGCAGTTCTTC. It specifies CASSELLAGYNEQFF. J is TRBJ2-1 and V is TRBV6-1; 9 positions match TRBD2. The CDR3 totals 15 residues. The V gene's germline CDR1 is MNHNS and CDR2 SASEGT. Trimming at V came to 3 bases and at J to 4 bases, leaving 4 bases not matched to a gene.

The chain is built from TRBV6-2 or TRBV6-3 and TRBJ2-1; no firm D call. CDR3 length equals 14 residues. Deletions cut 2 bases from V and 6 bases from J, with 11 bases between. Germline V lookup: CDR1 MNHEY, CDR2 SVGEGT. CDR3 bases: TGTGCCAGCAGTTACCTGGAGCTTCTCAATGAGCAGTTCTTC. It specifies CASSYLELLNEQFF.

This clonotype was observed at least ten times. V usage is TRBV7-6 and J usage is TRBJ2-1, with TRBD2 identical over 7 bases. Looked up from germline, CDR1 is SGHVS and CDR2 is FNYEAQ. The CDR3 has 16 amino acids. The ends lost 4 bases at V and 0 bases at J; junction bases unmatched: 6. The CDR3 loop reads CASSSDPGGSYNEQFF. The CDR3 nucleotides are TGTGCCAGCAGCTCCGATCCGGGAGGCTCCTACAATGAGCAGTTCTTC. Together with reference TRBV7-6 and TRBJ2-1, the CDR3 gives the full variable domain: GAGVSQSPRYKVTKRGQDVALRCDPISGHVSLYWYRQALGQGPEFLTYFNYEAQQDKSGLPNDRFSAERPEGSISTLTIQRTEQRDSAMYRCASSSDPGGSYNEQFFGPGTRLTVL.

This clonotype was observed a few times. The chain is built from TRBV7-9 and TRBJ2-5; D uncertain. The V gene's germline CDR1 is SEHNR and CDR2 FQNEAQ (reference sequence). Trimming left V 1 base short and J 1 base short, with 7 bases between. This CDR3 comprises 14 residues. The DNA for the CDR3 is TGTGCCAGCAGCTTAGAGAATGCCCAAGAGACCCAGTACTTC. It is translated as CASSLENAQETQYF.

This chain uses TRBV7-8 with TRBJ2-1; possibly TRBD2 for D (6 bases). The CDR3 runs to 16 residues. Trimming pared 4 bases from V and 7 bases from J, leaving 20 bases between. CDR1 and CDR2 (germline): SGHVS, FQNEAQ. The CDR3 nucleotides are TGTGCCAGCAGCTCAGAGGCGGGGCTCCGGCCTAATGAGCAGTTCTTC. This gives the protein CASSSEAGLRPNEQFF.

The CDR3 sequence: CASRPHKGNTEAFF. The DNA of the CDR3 is TGTGCCAGCAGGCCCCACAAAGGGAACACTGAAGCTTTCTTT. The chain couples TRBV6-2 or TRBV6-3 to TRBJ1-1; unclear D gene. This CDR3 has 14 residues. Germline V gene data show CDR1 as MNHEY and CDR2 as SVGEGT. V was pared by 6 bases and J by 1 base, with 12 bases between.

This clonotype was seen more than once but under ten times. V and J are TRBV6-2 or TRBV6-3 and TRBJ1-1; a weak D match, TRBD1 (5 bases). Trimming took off 8 bases at V and 7 bases at J, with 14 bases between the two ends. This CDR3 region has 12 residues. Germline CDR1 and CDR2: MNHEY and SVGEGT. CDR3 sequence (DNA): TGTGCCAGCTGCGGGGCCCTGCGTGAAGCTTTCTTT. Amino acid sequence: CASCGALREAFF.